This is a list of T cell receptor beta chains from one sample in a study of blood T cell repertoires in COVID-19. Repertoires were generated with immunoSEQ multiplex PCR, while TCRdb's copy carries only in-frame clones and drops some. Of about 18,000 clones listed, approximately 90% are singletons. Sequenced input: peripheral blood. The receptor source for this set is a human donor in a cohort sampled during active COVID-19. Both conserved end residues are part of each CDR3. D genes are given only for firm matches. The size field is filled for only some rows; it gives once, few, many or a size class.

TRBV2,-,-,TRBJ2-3,TGTGCCACGCAGGGGCGCACAGATACGCAGTATTTT,CATQGRTDTQYF
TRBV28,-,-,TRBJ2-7,TGTGCCAGCAGTCCCCCATTCTCCTACGAGCAGTACTTC,CASSPPFSYEQYF
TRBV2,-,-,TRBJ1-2,TGTGCCAGCAGGGATTCAGGTTTCAACTATGGCTACACCTTC,CASRDSGFNYGYTF
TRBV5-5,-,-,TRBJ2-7,TGTGCCAGCAGCGCGAGAGGACTTTCGGCCTACGAGCAGTACTTC,CASSARGLSAYEQYF
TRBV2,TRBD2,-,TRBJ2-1,TGTGCCAGTCCCCGGTCGGGGGGGCGGGACAATGAGCAGTTCTTC,CASPRSGGRDNEQFF
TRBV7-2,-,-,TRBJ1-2,TGTGCCAGCAGCTTAGGGACACCGCAGAACTATGGCTACACCTTC,CASSLGTPQNYGYTF
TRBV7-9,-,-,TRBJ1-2,TGTGCCAGCAGCTTAATCACAGGCCTCTATGGCTACACCTTC,CASSLITGLYGYTF
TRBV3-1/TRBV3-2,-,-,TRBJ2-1,TGTGCCAGCAGCCCTGTCCTGAGGACTCCAGGATACAATGAGCAGTTCTTC,CASSPVLRTPGYNEQFF
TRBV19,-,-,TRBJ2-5,TGTGCCAGTAATAACAGGGTACAAGAGACCCAGTACTTC,CASNNRVQETQYF
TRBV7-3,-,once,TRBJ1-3,TGTGCCACCGAACAGGGATACCTCTCTGGAAACACCATATATTTT,CATEQGYLSGNTIYF
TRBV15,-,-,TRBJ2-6,TGTGCCACCAGCAGAGGCTATGGGCATTCTGGGGCCAACGTCCTGACTTTC,CATSRGYGHSGANVLTF
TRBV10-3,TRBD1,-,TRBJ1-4,TGTGCCATCAGTGAGTTTGGGTGGGACAGGCGAGAAAAACTGTTTTTT,CAISEFGWDRREKLFF
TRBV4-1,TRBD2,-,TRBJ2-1,TGCGCCAGCAGCCAAGGACTAGCGGGACTCTACAATGAGCAGTTCTTC,CASSQGLAGLYNEQFF
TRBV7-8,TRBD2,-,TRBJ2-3,TGTGCCAGCAGCCCAGGACTAGCGGGGGCCACAGATACGCAGTATTTT,CASSPGLAGATDTQYF
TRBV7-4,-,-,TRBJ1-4,TGTGCCAGCAGCTCCGCTGGAGGAGTTGGCTATGATGAAAAACTGTTTTTT,CASSSAGGVGYDEKLFF
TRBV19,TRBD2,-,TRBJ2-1,TGTGCCAGTAGCCCACTAGCGGGGGGGCGCAATGAGCAGTTCTTC,CASSPLAGGRNEQFF
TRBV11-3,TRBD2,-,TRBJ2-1,TGTGCCAGCAGCTGGGGGGGGACTAGCGATGAGCAGTTCTTC,CASSWGGTSDEQFF
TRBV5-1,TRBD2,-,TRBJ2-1,TGCGCCAGCGAAGAGCGGGGGATAAATGAGCAGTTCTTC,CASEERGINEQFF
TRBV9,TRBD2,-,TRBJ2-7,TGTGCCAGCAGCACCTGGACTAGCCCCTACGAGCAGTACTTC,CASSTWTSPYEQYF
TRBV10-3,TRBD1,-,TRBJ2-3,TGTGCCATCAGTGAGGGGGGACAGGGGGGTCCAGATACGCAGTATTTT,CAISEGGQGGPDTQYF
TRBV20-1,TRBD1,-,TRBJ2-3,TGCAGTGCTAGTGGACAGGGAAGCACAGATACGCAGTATTTT,CSASGQGSTDTQYF
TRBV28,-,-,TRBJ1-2,TGTGCCAGCAGTCCGGGAGGCTCTAACTATGGCTACACCTTC,CASSPGGSNYGYTF
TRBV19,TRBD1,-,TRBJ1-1,TGTGCCAGTAGTAGACCGGGACAGGGGATGGACACTGAAGCTTTCTTT,CASSRPGQGMDTEAFF
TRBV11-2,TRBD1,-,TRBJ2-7,TGTGCCAGCAGCTTATCGGGCGGACAGGGCACCTACGAGCAGTACTTC,CASSLSGGQGTYEQYF
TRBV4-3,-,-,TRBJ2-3,TGCGCCAGCAGCCAAGACGGGGGGGTCCGGGACAGAGCCACAGATACGCAGTATTTT,CASSQDGGVRDRATDTQYF
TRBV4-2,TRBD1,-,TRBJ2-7,TGTGCCAGCAGCCAAGTTCCAGGGGGTCCCTACGAGCAGTACTTC,CASSQVPGGPYEQYF
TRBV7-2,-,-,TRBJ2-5,TGTGCCAGCAGCTTAGAACCAGTCTCAGAGACCCAGTACTTC,CASSLEPVSETQYF
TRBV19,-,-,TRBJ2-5,TGTGCCAGCAGTTCCCCACCTACCGCCCAAGAGACCCAGTACTTC,CASSSPPTAQETQYF
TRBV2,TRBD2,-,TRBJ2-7,TGTGCCAGCAGTGAAATGGCTAGCGGGAGTTACGAGCAGTACTTC,CASSEMASGSYEQYF
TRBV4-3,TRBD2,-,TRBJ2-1,TGCGCCAGCAGCCAAGGACTAGCGGGAGCCATTGAGCAGTTCTTC,CASSQGLAGAIEQFF
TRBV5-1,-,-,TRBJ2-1,TGCGCCAGCAGCTATGGTGGGGGGGCCATAGATGAACGGTTCTTC,CASSYGGGAIDERFF
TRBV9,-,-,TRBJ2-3,TGTGCCAGCAGCCCTAGAGCAGGGATAACAGATACGCAGTATTTT,CASSPRAGITDTQYF
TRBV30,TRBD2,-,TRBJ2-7,TGTGCCTGGAGTGTACTCGGGAGGGGTGAGCAGTACTTC,CAWSVLGRGEQYF
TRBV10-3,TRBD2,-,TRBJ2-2,TGTGCCATCAGGTCGGGACTAGCGGGAGACGTCGGGGAGCTGTTTTTT,CAIRSGLAGDVGELFF
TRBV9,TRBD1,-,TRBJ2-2,TGTGCCAGCACTCACCGGGACAGGGCGAACACCGGGGAGCTGTTTTTT,CASTHRDRANTGELFF
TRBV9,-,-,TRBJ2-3,TGTGCCAGCAGCGTAGTTCCAGCGGCAGATACGCAGTATTTT,CASSVVPAADTQYF
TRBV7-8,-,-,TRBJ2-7,TGTGCCAGCAGCGTCGCTACGTTGGAGCAGTACTTC,CASSVATLEQYF
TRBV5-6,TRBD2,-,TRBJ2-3,TGTGCCAGCAGCTTGCTAGCGGGAGCCCGGACAGATACGCAGTATTTT,CASSLLAGARTDTQYF
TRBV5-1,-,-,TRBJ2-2,TGCGCCAGCAGCCGCCAGGGCGGAGCGAACACCGGGGAGCTGTTTTTT,CASSRQGGANTGELFF
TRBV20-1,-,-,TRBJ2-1,TGCAGTGCTAGTTCTAATCGAGGTAGCTCCTACAATGAGCAGTTCTTC,CSASSNRGSSYNEQFF
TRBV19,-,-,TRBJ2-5,TGTGCCAGTAGTATCGTGGCGGGGTTTGGGGAGACCCAGTACTTC,CASSIVAGFGETQYF
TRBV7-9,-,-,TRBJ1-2,TGTGCCAGCAGCTTAGCGGTTACAGCCAGCTATGGCTACACCTTC,CASSLAVTASYGYTF
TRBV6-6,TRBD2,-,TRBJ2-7,TGTGCCAGCAGTCCGTATACGACTAGCGGGAGGGCCTACGAGCAGTACTTC,CASSPYTTSGRAYEQYF
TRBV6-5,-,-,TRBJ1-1,TGTGCCACTTCCCGCAGGGACACTGAAGCTTTCTTT,CATSRRDTEAFF
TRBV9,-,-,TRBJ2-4,TGTGCCAGCAGCGCCGGGGCGGACAGTTCCCTAGCCAAAAACATTCAGTACTTC,CASSAGADSSLAKNIQYF
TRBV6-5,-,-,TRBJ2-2,TGTGCCAGTCGCTATTCTGCGATAACCGGGGAGCTGTTTTTT,CASRYSAITGELFF
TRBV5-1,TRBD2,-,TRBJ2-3,TGCGCCAGCAGCTTAGGGACTAGCCGCACAGATACGCAGTATTTT,CASSLGTSRTDTQYF
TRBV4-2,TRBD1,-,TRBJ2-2,TGTGCCAGCAGCCAGGGGACAGGGGACAGGGGGGAGCTGTTTTTT,CASSQGTGDRGELFF
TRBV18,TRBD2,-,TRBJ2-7,TGTGCCAGCTCACCACTCTCCAGACCCAGCGGGACCCTCTACGAGCAGTACTTC,CASSPLSRPSGTLYEQYF
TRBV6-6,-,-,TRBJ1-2,TGTGCCAGCAGCAGGACAGAGAACTATGGCTACACCTTC,CASSRTENYGYTF
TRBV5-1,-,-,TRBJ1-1,TGCGCCAGCAGCTTGGGAGCCGGGACTGCGAACACTGAAGCTTTCTTT,CASSLGAGTANTEAFF
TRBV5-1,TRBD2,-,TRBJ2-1,TGCGCCAGCAGCTTGGCCCTAGCGGGAGGCCGGAACAATGAGCAGTTCTTC,CASSLALAGGRNNEQFF
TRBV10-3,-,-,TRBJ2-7,TGTGCCATCAGGAGGGGGAAGTCCTACGAGCAGTACTTC,CAIRRGKSYEQYF